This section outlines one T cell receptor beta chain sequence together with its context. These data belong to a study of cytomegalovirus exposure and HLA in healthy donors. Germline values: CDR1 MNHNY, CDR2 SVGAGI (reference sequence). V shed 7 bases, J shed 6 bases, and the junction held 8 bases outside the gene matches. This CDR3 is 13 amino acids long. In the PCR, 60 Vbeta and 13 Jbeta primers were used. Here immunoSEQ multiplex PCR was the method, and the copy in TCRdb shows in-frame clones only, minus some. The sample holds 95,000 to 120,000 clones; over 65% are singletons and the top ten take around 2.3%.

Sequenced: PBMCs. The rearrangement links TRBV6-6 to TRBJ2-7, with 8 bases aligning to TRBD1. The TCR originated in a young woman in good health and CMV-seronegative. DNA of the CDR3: TGTGCCAGCAAAAAGGGACAGGAGGGCGAGCAGTACGTC. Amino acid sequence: CASKKGQEGEQYV.